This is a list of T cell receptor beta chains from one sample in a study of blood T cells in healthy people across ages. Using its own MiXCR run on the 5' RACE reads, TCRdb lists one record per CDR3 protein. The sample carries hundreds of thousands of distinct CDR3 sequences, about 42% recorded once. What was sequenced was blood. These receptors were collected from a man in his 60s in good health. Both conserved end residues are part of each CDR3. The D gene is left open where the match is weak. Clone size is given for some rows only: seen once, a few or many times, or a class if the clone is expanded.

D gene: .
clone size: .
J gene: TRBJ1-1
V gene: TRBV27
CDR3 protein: CASSSLGARMNTEAFF
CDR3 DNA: TGTGCCAGCAGTTCTTTGGGGGCGAGAATGAACACTGAAGCTTTCTTT

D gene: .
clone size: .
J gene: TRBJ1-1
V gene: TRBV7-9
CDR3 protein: CASSSSREGMNTEAFF
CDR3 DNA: TGTGCCAGCAGCTCGTCCAGGGAGGGGATGAACACTGAAGCTTTCTTT

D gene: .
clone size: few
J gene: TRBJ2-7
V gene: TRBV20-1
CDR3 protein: CSASPVREYEQYF
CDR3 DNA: TGCAGTGCTAGCCCGGTCAGAGAATACGAGCAGTACTTC

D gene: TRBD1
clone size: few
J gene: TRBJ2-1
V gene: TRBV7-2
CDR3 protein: CASSGGTGPYNEQFF
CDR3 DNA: TGTGCCAGCAGCGGTGGGACAGGGCCCTACAATGAGCAGTTCTTC

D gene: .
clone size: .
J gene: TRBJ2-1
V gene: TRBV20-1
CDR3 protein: CSASEAVGNEQFF
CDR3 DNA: TGCAGTGCTTCTGAGGCAGTAGGCAATGAGCAGTTCTTC

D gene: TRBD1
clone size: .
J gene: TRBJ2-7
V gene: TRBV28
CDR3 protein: CASRRGLFYEQYF
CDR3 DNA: TGTGCCAGCCGCAGGGGGCTGTTCTACGAGCAGTACTTC

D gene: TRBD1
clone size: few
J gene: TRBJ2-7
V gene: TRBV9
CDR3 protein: CASSVDGQGYDEQYF
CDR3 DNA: TGTGCCAGCAGCGTAGACGGACAGGGTTACGACGAGCAGTACTTC

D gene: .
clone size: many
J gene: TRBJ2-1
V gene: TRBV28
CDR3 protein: CASSPGGMLYNEQFF
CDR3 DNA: TGTGCCAGCAGTCCAGGGGGGATGCTTTACAATGAGCAGTTCTTC

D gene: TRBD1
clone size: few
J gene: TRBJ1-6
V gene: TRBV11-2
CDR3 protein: CASSSRTGEPLHF
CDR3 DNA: TGTGCCAGCAGCTCTAGGACAGGGGAACCCCTCCACTTT

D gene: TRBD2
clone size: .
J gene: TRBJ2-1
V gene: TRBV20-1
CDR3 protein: CSVTRGGTYNEQFF
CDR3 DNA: TGCAGTGTTACCCGCGGGGGAACTTACAATGAGCAGTTCTTC

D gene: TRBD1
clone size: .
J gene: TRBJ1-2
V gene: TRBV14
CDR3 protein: CASSHFDRDGYTF
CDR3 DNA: TGTGCCAGCAGCCACTTCGACAGGGACGGCTACACCTTC

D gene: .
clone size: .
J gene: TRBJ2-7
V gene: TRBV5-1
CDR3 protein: CASSLQAVSYNEQYF
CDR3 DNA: TGCGCCAGCAGCTTACAAGCGGTATCCTACAATGAGCAGTACTTC

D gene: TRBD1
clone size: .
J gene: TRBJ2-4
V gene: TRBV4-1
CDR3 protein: CASSQPGGSFSLGEQYF
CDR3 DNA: TGCGCCAGCAGCCAACCAGGGGGCTCTTTTTCTTTAGGGGAGCAGTACTTC

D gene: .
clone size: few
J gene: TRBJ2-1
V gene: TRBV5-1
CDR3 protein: CASGDRYSSYNEQFF
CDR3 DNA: TGCGCCAGCGGGGACCGGTACAGCTCCTACAATGAGCAGTTCTTC

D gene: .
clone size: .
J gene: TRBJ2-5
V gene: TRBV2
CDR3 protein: CASSGRDVETQYF
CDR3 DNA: TGTGCCAGCAGTGGCCGGGACGTGGAGACCCAGTACTTC

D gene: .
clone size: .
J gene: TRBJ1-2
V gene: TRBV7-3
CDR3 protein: CVSSLDQGLGGYTF
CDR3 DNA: TGTGTCAGCAGCTTAGATCAGGGGCTGGGTGGCTACACCTTC

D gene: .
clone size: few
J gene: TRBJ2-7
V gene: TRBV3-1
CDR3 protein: CASSQDEGKQYF
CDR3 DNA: TGTGCCAGCAGCCAAGATGAGGGGAAGCAGTACTTC

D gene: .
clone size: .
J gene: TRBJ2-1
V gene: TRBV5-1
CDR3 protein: CASSLRLPYNEQFF
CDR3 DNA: TGCGCCAGCAGCTTAAGGCTCCCCTACAATGAGCAGTTCTTC

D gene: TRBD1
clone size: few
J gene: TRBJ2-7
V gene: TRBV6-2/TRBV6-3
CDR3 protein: CASIQGQGSYEQYF
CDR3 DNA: TGTGCCAGCATTCAGGGACAGGGCTCCTACGAGCAGTACTTC

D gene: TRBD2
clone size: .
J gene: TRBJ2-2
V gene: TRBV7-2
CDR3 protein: CASSPFGTSGTRTGELFF
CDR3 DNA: TGTGCCAGCAGCCCCTTCGGGACTAGCGGGACTAGAACCGGGGAGCTGTTTTTT

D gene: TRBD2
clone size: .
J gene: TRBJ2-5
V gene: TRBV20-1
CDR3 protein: CSAEGLAGETQYF
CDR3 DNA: TGCAGTGCTGAGGGACTAGCGGGAGAGACCCAGTACTTC

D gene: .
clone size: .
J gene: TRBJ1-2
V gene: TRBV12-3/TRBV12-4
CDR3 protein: CASSPRTQLLNYGYTF
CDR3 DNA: TGTGCCAGCAGTCCCCGGACCCAACTACTTAACTATGGCTACACCTTC

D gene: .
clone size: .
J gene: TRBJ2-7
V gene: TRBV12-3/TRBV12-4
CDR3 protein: CASRGGGQSYEQYF
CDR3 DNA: TGTGCCAGCCGGGGCGGGGGCCAATCCTACGAGCAGTACTTC

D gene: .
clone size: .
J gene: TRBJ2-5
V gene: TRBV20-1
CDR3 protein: CSARWRQETQYF
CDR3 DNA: TGCAGTGCTAGGTGGAGACAAGAGACCCAGTACTTC

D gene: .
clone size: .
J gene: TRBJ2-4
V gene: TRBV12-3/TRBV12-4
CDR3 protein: CASSWATDLNIQYF
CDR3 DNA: TGTGCCAGCAGTTGGGCGACAGATTTAAACATTCAGTACTTC

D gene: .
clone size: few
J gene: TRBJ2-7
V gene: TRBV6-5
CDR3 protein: CASSSGRRGAEQYF
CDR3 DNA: TGTGCCAGCAGTTCGGGAAGGCGGGGAGCCGAGCAGTACTTC

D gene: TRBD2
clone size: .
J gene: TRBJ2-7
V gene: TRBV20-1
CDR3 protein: CSATSGGLNEQYF
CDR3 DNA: TGCAGTGCTACTAGCGGGGGTCTCAACGAGCAGTACTTC

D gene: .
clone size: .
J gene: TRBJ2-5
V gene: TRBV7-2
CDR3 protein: CASSLNRVQEQYF
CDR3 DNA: TGTGCCAGCAGCTTAAATCGGGTGCAAGAGCAGTACTTC

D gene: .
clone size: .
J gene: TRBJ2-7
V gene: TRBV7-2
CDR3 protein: CASSSRQASYEQYF
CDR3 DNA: TGTGCCAGCAGCTCTAGACAGGCCTCCTACGAGCAGTACTTC

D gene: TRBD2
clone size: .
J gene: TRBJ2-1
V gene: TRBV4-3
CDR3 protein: CASSQDRFSSGGVNEQFF
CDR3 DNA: TGCGCCAGCAGCCAAGATAGGTTCTCTAGCGGGGGGGTCAATGAGCAGTTCTTC

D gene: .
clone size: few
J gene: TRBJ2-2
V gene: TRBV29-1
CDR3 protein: CSVARENTGELFF
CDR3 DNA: TGCAGCGTTGCCAGGGAGAACACCGGGGAGCTGTTTTTT

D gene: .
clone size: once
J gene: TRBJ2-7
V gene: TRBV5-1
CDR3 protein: CASSLDPRTTYEQYF
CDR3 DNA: TGCGCCAGCAGCTTGGATCCAAGGACGACCTACGAGCAGTACTTC

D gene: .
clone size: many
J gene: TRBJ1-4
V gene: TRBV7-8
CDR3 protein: CASSSQQNEKLFF
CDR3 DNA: TGTGCCAGCAGCTCCCAACAAAATGAAAAACTGTTTTTT

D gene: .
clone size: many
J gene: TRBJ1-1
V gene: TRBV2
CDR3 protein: CASSPKWGLGTEAFF
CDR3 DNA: TGTGCCAGCAGCCCTAAATGGGGTCTAGGGACTGAAGCTTTCTTT

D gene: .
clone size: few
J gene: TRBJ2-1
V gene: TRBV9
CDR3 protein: CASKATGPGGEQFF
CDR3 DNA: TGTGCCAGCAAAGCGACAGGGCCGGGGGGTGAGCAGTTCTTC

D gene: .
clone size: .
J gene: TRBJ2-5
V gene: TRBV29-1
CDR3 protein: CSVRTSGTQYF
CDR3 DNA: TGCAGCGTTAGGACTTCAGGGACCCAGTACTTC

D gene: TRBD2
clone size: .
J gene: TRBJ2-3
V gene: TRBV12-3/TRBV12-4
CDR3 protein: CASSFGPGGDHTDTQYF
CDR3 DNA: TGTGCCAGCAGTTTTGGGCCCGGGGGGGACCACACAGATACGCAGTATTTT